The rows below give T cell receptor beta chains drawn from one sample of a study of T-cell memory formation after mild COVID-19. TCRdb used MiXCR to reprocess the 5' RACE reads, holding one entry per CDR3 protein. The sample yields 75,000 to 95,000 distinct CDR3 sequences, approximately 15% seen once. Sample: PBMCs or a T cell subset sorted from them (not recorded which). These receptor sequences come from a man aged 18 to 30 who had mild COVID-19 (a few samples of this study predate the infection). Cell type and time point are not known. Both conserved end residues are part of each CDR3. D genes are given only for firm matches. Only part of the rows carry a size: once, few, many, or a class if the clone is expanded.

j_call	d_call	clone_size	v_call	cdr3_nt	cdr3_aa
TRBJ2-3	NA	NA	TRBV9	TGTGCCAGCAGCGAGGGGACAAGGACAGATACGCAGTATTTT	CASSEGTRTDTQYF
TRBJ1-5	NA	NA	TRBV28	TGTGCCAGCAGTTTATGCTGCGGCCAGACGAAAGAGCCCCAGCATTTT	CASSLCCGQTKEPQHF
TRBJ1-2	NA	NA	TRBV7-2	TGTGCCAGCAGCCCCCCTGGGGCCTGTGGCTACACCTTC	CASSPPGACGYTF
TRBJ2-3	NA	few	TRBV4-3	TGCGCCAGCAGCCAAGGGGAACGAACGCAGTATTTT	CASSQGERTQYF
TRBJ1-6	TRBD1	NA	TRBV7-6	TGTGCCAGCAGCTTAGCTATCTCCCCGGGACAGGATAATTCACCCCTCCACTTT	CASSLAISPGQDNSPLHF
TRBJ1-2	TRBD1	few	TRBV6-6	TGTGCCAGCTATGACAGGGATTCGCATGGCTACACCTTC	CASYDRDSHGYTF
TRBJ2-7	NA	few	TRBV27	TGTGCCAGCAAATTGAGACAGTGCTGTTACGAGCAGTACTTC	CASKLRQCCYEQYF
TRBJ1-5	NA	NA	TRBV4-3	TGCGCCAGCAGCCAAGGCGATCAGCCCCAGCATTTT	CASSQGDQPQHF
TRBJ1-1	NA	NA	TRBV3-1	TGTGCCAGCAGCCAAGTCGCAGGGGCGGTGAACACTGAAGCTTTCTTT	CASSQVAGAVNTEAFF
TRBJ1-2	NA	few	TRBV12-5	TGTGCTAGTGGTTTGGTACTGGACCGAACGACTAACTATGGCTACACCTTC	CASGLVLDRTTNYGYTF
TRBJ1-2	NA	NA	TRBV6-4	TGTGCCAGCAGTGACTCTGGGGCAGGCGCCTACTATGGCTACACCTTC	CASSDSGAGAYYGYTF
TRBJ1-1	NA	NA	TRBV7-9	TGTGCCAGCAGCTTAGACCCCAAGAACACTGAAGCTTTCTTT	CASSLDPKNTEAFF
TRBJ1-5	NA	few	TRBV4-3	TGCGCCAGCAGCCAAGATCAAACGGGGACTCAGCCCCAGCATTTT	CASSQDQTGTQPQHF
TRBJ2-1	TRBD2	few	TRBV7-2	TGTGCCAGCAGCTTACCAAGAGCGGGGGGGAAGTCCTACAATGAGCAGTTCTTC	CASSLPRAGGKSYNEQFF
TRBJ2-1	NA	NA	TRBV19	TGTGCCAGTAGTATAATGGTCCTTCCCAGGGTGGGGGACTCCAATGAGCAGTTCTTC	CASSIMVLPRVGDSNEQFF
TRBJ2-7	NA	many	TRBV10-3	TGTGCCATCAGTGAGAGTAACGAGCAGTACTTC	CAISESNEQYF
TRBJ1-6	NA	NA	TRBV4-1	TGCGCCAGCAGCCAGGTACTAGAGAATTCACCCCTCCACTTT	CASSQVLENSPLHF
TRBJ1-4	NA	NA	TRBV7-2	TGTGCCAGCAGCTCCGAGCCGACCGGGACAAGCCTCTGTGAAAATGAAAAACTGTTTTTT	CASSSEPTGTSLCENEKLFF
TRBJ2-5	TRBD1	few	TRBV3-1	TGTGCCAGCAGGCCCCTAGGGACAGGGAGTCAAGAGACCCAGTACTTC	CASRPLGTGSQETQYF
TRBJ1-1	NA	many	TRBV5-1	TGCGCCAGCAGCCCGTATGAGGGGTTCGAAGCTTTCTTT	CASSPYEGFEAFF
TRBJ2-1	TRBD2	NA	TRBV4-1	TGCGCCAGCAGCGCTTCACTAGCGGGGTCCTACAATGAGCAGTTCTTC	CASSASLAGSYNEQFF
TRBJ2-5	NA	few	TRBV9	TGTGCCAGCAGCCTGTGGGGAGAGACCCAGTACTTC	CASSLWGETQYF
TRBJ2-7	TRBD2	few	TRBV6-5	TGTGCCAGCCGGCGGGGGGGGTTACAGTACTTC	CASRRGGLQYF
TRBJ2-5	NA	few	TRBV7-2	TGTGCCAGCAGCCGGGACTGGCGGACCCAGTACTTC	CASSRDWRTQYF
TRBJ2-1	NA	few	TRBV24-1	TGTGCCACCAGTGGTGGGACATCCAACAATGAGCAGTTCTTC	CATSGGTSNNEQFF
TRBJ1-2	NA	NA	TRBV20-1	TGCAGTGCCCTCCGGGGGCCCGGCTACACCTTC	CSALRGPGYTF
TRBJ1-2	TRBD1	NA	TRBV7-2	TGTGCCAGCAGCCCCCCGGGACAGGGGGACCCTAACTATGGCTACACCTTC	CASSPPGQGDPNYGYTF
TRBJ1-1	NA	NA	TRBV7-8	TGTGCCAGCAGCTTAGGGGGTCGCCTGGAAGCTTTCTTT	CASSLGGRLEAFF
TRBJ2-3	NA	NA	TRBV24-1	TGTGCCACCAGTGATTCGTCGGATACGCAGTATTTT	CATSDSSDTQYF
TRBJ2-1	NA	few	TRBV6-5	TGTGCCAGCAGCCCCGGACCTATTGATGAGCAGTTCTTC	CASSPGPIDEQFF
TRBJ1-6	NA	few	TRBV27	TGTGCCAGCAGTGCGACCGCAGGAAATTCACCCCTCCACTTT	CASSATAGNSPLHF
TRBJ2-5	TRBD1	few	TRBV7-6	TGTGCCAGCAGCTTGATAACAGGGGTCCAAGAGACCCAGTACTTC	CASSLITGVQETQYF
TRBJ1-1	TRBD1	NA	TRBV12-3/TRBV12-4	TGTGCCAGCAGTCTCTCAGGGGGTCGGAGATCTGAAGCTTTCTTT	CASSLSGGRRSEAFF
TRBJ2-3	TRBD2	many	TRBV4-3	TGCGCCAGCAGCCAGGCACTAGCGGGGGAGGCAGATACGCAGTATTTT	CASSQALAGEADTQYF
TRBJ2-4	TRBD2	NA	TRBV12-3/TRBV12-4	TGTGCCAGCAGTTCTAGCGGGGGAGTAGCCAAAAACATTCAGTACTTC	CASSSSGGVAKNIQYF
TRBJ2-5	NA	NA	TRBV7-2	TGTGCCAGCACAAGGCACTACCGGTACCAAGAGACCCAGTACTTC	CASTRHYRYQETQYF
TRBJ1-2	TRBD1	many	TRBV2	TGTGCCAGCAGTAACCCGGGACAGTACCTTTATGGCTACACCTTC	CASSNPGQYLYGYTF
TRBJ2-1	NA	few	TRBV11-2	TGTGCCAGCAGATTACAGCAGAGCTCCTACAATGAGCAGTTCTTC	CASRLQQSSYNEQFF
TRBJ2-6	TRBD2	NA	TRBV5-6	TGTGCCAGCAGCCCACTAGCGGGGGCGCTCTCTGGGGCCAACGTCCTGACTTTC	CASSPLAGALSGANVLTF
TRBJ1-5	NA	few	TRBV12-3/TRBV12-4	TGTGCCAGCAAATGGTGGGAGGATAGCAATCAGCCCCAGCATTTT	CASKWWEDSNQPQHF
TRBJ2-3	TRBD2	few	TRBV4-3	TGCGCCAGCAGCCAAAGCGGGGGCTTTAGCACAGATACGCAGTATTTT	CASSQSGGFSTDTQYF
TRBJ2-1	TRBD2	few	TRBV6-4	TGTGCCAGCAGCGCTGGACTAGCGGGGGGCAGTGATGAGCAGTTCTTC	CASSAGLAGGSDEQFF
TRBJ2-3	NA	few	TRBV6-4	TGTGCCAGCAGTGACGGCGAGACCGGGACAGATACGCAGTATTTT	CASSDGETGTDTQYF
TRBJ2-3	TRBD1	NA	TRBV4-3	TGCGCCAGCAGCCAAGAGACAGGGGAGACAGATACGCAGTATTTT	CASSQETGETDTQYF
TRBJ2-7	TRBD1	few	TRBV4-3	TGCGCCAGCAGCCAGGACGGGACAGGGGTCTACGAGCAGTACTTC	CASSQDGTGVYEQYF
TRBJ1-3	NA	few	TRBV7-6	TGTGCCAGCAGCCCCCTTGGGGGGTCTTCATGGAACACCATATATTTT	CASSPLGGSSWNTIYF
TRBJ2-6	NA	NA	TRBV6-5	TGTGCCAGCAGTTACGGGGCCTCTCTGGGGGGGGCCAACGTCCTGACTTTC	CASSYGASLGGANVLTF
TRBJ2-7	NA	NA	TRBV3-1	TGTGCCAGCAGCCTCACGCCCCAGGTTATCACCTACGAGCAGTACTTC	CASSLTPQVITYEQYF
TRBJ2-3	TRBD1	few	TRBV7-9	TGTGCCAGCAGCCTGACAGGGAAGCCAGATACGCAGTATTTT	CASSLTGKPDTQYF
TRBJ2-1	NA	few	TRBV12-3/TRBV12-4	TGTGCCAGCAGTTTAGCGGGACACTACAATGAGCAGTTCTTC	CASSLAGHYNEQFF